This record concerns one T cell receptor (beta chain) sequence. The sample originates from a study of blood T cell repertoires in COVID-19. The overall study: COVID-19 samples, acute and convalescent, were from the United States, Italy and Spain. PBMCs, B-cell-depleted T cells, or T cells provided the cDNA or gDNA that made up the material.

CDR3 length: 16 amino acids. J was trimmed by 3 bases and V by 0 bases; bases with no gene match: 3. Per the germline V gene, CDR1 is MNHEY and CDR2 is SVGAGI. In the authors' methods: Reference gene primers were amplified, and this amplification served to estimate nucleated cell counts. Sequencing was performed with immunoSEQ multiplex PCR; in TCRdb, only in-frame clones are kept and a portion is missing. V, J and clone size are taken as reported in that table, and D and trimming were inferred from the DNA itself. Among some 200,000 clones listed, less than 90% were seen once. The chain joins TRBV6-5 to TRBJ2-3; TRBD2 matches 10 bases. What was sequenced was peripheral blood. The receptor was isolated from a woman between 50 and 59 years old with acute or convalescent COVID-19. The CDR3 region has the DNA TGTGCCAGCAGTTACTCGAGCGGGGGGGCAACAGATACGCAGTATTTT. Translated, it gives CASSYSSGGATDTQYF.